These T cell receptor beta chains were read from a single sample in a study of cytomegalovirus exposure and HLA in healthy donors. Only in-frame clones appear in the TCRdb table, and some are missing; sequencing was by immunoSEQ multiplex PCR. The table lists about 110,000 clones, with around 3.5% in the top ten. The sequenced material came from PBMCs. These TCRs come from a man aged 30 to 45 in good health and CMV-seronegative. Both conserved end residues are part of each CDR3. A D gene is named only where the DNA matches it firmly.

TRBD1,TRBJ2-1,TRBV4-1,TGCGCCAGCAGCCAAGATGTGGTGAGGGGGCCCTACAATGAGCAGTTCTTC,CASSQDVVRGPYNEQFF
TRBD1,TRBJ1-2,TRBV28,TGTGCCAGCAGCTCAGGGGGCGATGGCTACACCTTC,CASSSGGDGYTF
TRBD2,TRBJ2-7,TRBV5-4,TGTGCCAGCAGCTTGGGGACTAGCGGGTACGAGCAGTACTTC,CASSLGTSGYEQYF
TRBD1,TRBJ2-1,TRBV6-5,TGTGCCAGCAGTTACGGGACAGGGGAATACAATGAGCAGTTCTTC,CASSYGTGEYNEQFF
TRBD1,TRBJ1-2,TRBV6-6,TGTGCCAGCAGTTGGGGACAGGGGAACTATGGCTACACCTTC,CASSWGQGNYGYTF
-,TRBJ2-1,TRBV5-1,TGCGCCAGCAGCTTAGGGGGGGGTACACATGAGCAGTTCTTC,CASSLGGGTHEQFF
-,TRBJ1-5,TRBV19,TGTGCCAGTAGTATACAATGGCATCAGGATCAGCCCCAGCATTTT,CASSIQWHQDQPQHF
TRBD1,TRBJ2-3,TRBV25-1,TGTGCCAGCAGCCGGGAAGGGGGCTTGACAGATACGCAGTATTTT,CASSREGGLTDTQYF
TRBD2,TRBJ2-2,TRBV7-3,TGTGCCAGCAGCCTCGGGGGGTTCGGGGAGCTGTTTTTT,CASSLGGFGELFF
TRBD1,TRBJ2-7,TRBV5-4,TGTGCCAGCAGCCTCAGGACAGGGCGCGAGCAGTACTTC,CASSLRTGREQYF
TRBD2,TRBJ2-3,TRBV5-1,TGCGCCAGCAGCATGGGACTAGCGGGAAGGAGGACAGATACGCAGTATTTT,CASSMGLAGRRTDTQYF
-,TRBJ1-1,TRBV10-3,TGTGCCATCACCCCGACAGGTTCTGAAACTGAAGCTTTCTTT,CAITPTGSETEAFF
TRBD1,TRBJ2-5,TRBV10-3,TGTGCCATCGGCGCAGGGGGCGAAGAGACCCAGTACTTC,CAIGAGGEETQYF
TRBD1,TRBJ2-1,TRBV5-1,TGCGCCAGCAGACAGGGGGACAACAATGAGCAGTTCTTC,CASRQGDNNEQFF
-,TRBJ1-6,TRBV5-1,TGCGCCAGCAGCTCGCACCAACAGGAAGAAGAATCACCCCTCCACTTT,CASSSHQQEEESPLHF
-,TRBJ2-3,TRBV11-2,TGTGCCAGCAGCCCTAAGCGAGGGTTTGCAGATGCGCAGTATTTT,CASSPKRGFADAQYF
TRBD1,TRBJ1-5,TRBV9,TGTGCCAGCAGCGTAGGGGACAGGGTACAGCCCCAGCATTTT,CASSVGDRVQPQHF
-,TRBJ1-1,TRBV5-4,TGTGCCAGCAGCCCAGGCCCGCGGGGAAGCACTGAAGCTTTCTTT,CASSPGPRGSTEAFF
TRBD1,TRBJ1-1,TRBV29-1,TGCAGCGCTGGACAGGGAAGGACTGAAGCTTTCTTT,CSAGQGRTEAFF
-,TRBJ1-2,TRBV11-2,TGTGCCAGCAGCTCCGGGGGGCAGGGACCATCTAACTATGGCTACACCTTC,CASSSGGQGPSNYGYTF
TRBD2,TRBJ2-5,TRBV2,TGTGCCAGCACGGTAGCGGGGGGGCCTCAAGAGACCCAGTACTTC,CASTVAGGPQETQYF
TRBD1,TRBJ1-2,TRBV7-2,TGTGCCAGCAGAACAGGGGTCGGCTACACCTTC,CASRTGVGYTF
TRBD2,TRBJ2-7,TRBV9,TGTGCCAGCAGCGTAACTAGCGGGGGTGAGCAGTACTTC,CASSVTSGGEQYF
TRBD1,TRBJ1-2,TRBV7-8,TGTGCCAGCAGTTTGACAGGGATCGTTCGTGGCTACACCTTC,CASSLTGIVRGYTF